This T cell receptor (beta chain) was recorded in a study of response to subunit inactivated influenza vaccine. This CDR3 comprises 14 residues. The ends lost 4 bases at V and 9 bases at J; junction bases unmatched: 11. Germline CDR1 is SQVTM and CDR2 is ANQGSEA. This clonotype has a handful of counts. Antigen specificity is unknown. TCRdb called the RT-PCR reads again in MiXCR, with one record for every CDR3 protein. Among some 640,000 distinct CDR3 sequences listed, 14% were seen once. Study-level findings and limits: Only a handful of new T cells, the authors suggested, are recruited with each seasonal influenza vaccination.

This chain joins TRBV29-1 and TRBJ2-1; 8 bases match TRBD2. Sequencing used PBMCs from blood, obtained around 15 days before vaccination. This TCR came from a man aged 45 to 65 who received an inactivated influenza vaccine. CDR3 nucleotide sequence: TGCAGCGTTGCCCCGGGGGGGGCCCGCGGTGAGCAGTTCTTC. This sequence encodes CSVAPGGARGEQFF.